The 21 T cell receptor beta chains listed next were all sequenced from one sample in a study of blood T cell repertoires in COVID-19. The protocol was immunoSEQ multiplex PCR, while the TCRdb copy is restricted to in-frame clones and leaves out a portion. The table records about 330,000 clones, 86% of them present only once. Sample: PBMCs or T cells enriched from blood (not recorded which). These TCRs come from a woman between 18 and 29 years old who had recovered from COVID-19.

The CDR3 DNA sequence: TGCGCCAGCAGCTATACCACAGGGGTGACTAATGAAAAACTGTTTTTT. This encodes CASSYTTGVTNEKLFF. J is TRBJ1-4 and V is TRBV4-1, with 7 bases identical to TRBD1. Germline trimming cut 5 bases from V and 2 bases from J; bases unmatched to any gene: 8. CDR3 size: 16 residues. Germline CDR1 and CDR2: MGHRA and YSYEKL.

The rearrangement uses TRBV5-8 and TRBJ1-1; D might be TRBD1 (6 bases). The CDR3 is 14 amino acids. Between the trimmed V and J ends, which lost 4 bases and 1 base, there was a span of 11 bases. CDR1 SGHTS and CDR2 YDEGEE come from the germline V gene. CDR3 sequence reads: CASSIQGANTEAFF. The CDR3 DNA is TGTGCCAGCAGCATACAGGGTGCGAACACTGAAGCTTTCTTT. The complete variable domain, with remaining parts taken from reference TRBV5-8 and TRBJ1-1, reads EAGVTQSPTHLIKTRGQQATLRCSPISGHTSVYWYQQALGLGLQFLLWYDEGEERNRGNFPPRFSGRQFPNYSSELNVNALELEDSALYLCASSIQGANTEAFFGQGTRLTVV.

This chain links TRBV4-1 with TRBJ1-5; TRBD1 might be the D (5 bases). V dropped 5 bases and J dropped 2 bases, with 13 bases sitting between them. The length of the CDR3 is 15 residues. Germline-derived CDR1 and CDR2 are MGHRA and YSYEKL. The CDR3 DNA reads as TGCGCCAGCAGCTTTATCTTGACAGGCAATCAGCCCCAGCATTTT. Encoded protein: CASSFILTGNQPQHF.

The chain joins TRBV6-5 to TRBJ2-4; D uncertain. The germline V gene has CDR1 MNHEY and CDR2 SVGAGI. The CDR3 spans 13 residues. Trimming left V 7 bases short and J 0 bases short, with 7 bases between. In DNA, the CDR3 is TGTGCCAGCAACCGGGTAGCCAAAAACATTCAGTACTTC. This encodes CASNRVAKNIQYF.

The J gene is TRBJ1-2, the V gene TRBV6-2 or TRBV6-3, with TRBD1 matching 8 bases. The CDR3 totals 16 residues. V shed 3 bases and J 4 bases; nucleotides not matched to a gene: 10. Looked up from germline, CDR1 is MNHEY and CDR2 is SVGEGT. The CDR3 reads CASSYPHGQGGYGYTF. The CDR3 DNA follows: TGTGCCAGCAGTTATCCTCATGGACAGGGCGGCTATGGCTACACCTTC.

The V gene is TRBV4-1, the J gene TRBJ1-3, with D maybe TRBD1 (5 bases). The V and J ends lost 0 bases and 1 base respectively, with 10 bases between them. This CDR3 is built from 16 residues. In germline, CDR1 is MGHRA, CDR2 YSYEKL. The CDR3 coding sequence is TGCGCCAGCAGCCAAGAACAGGATATATCTGGAAACACCATATATTTT. It is translated as CASSQEQDISGNTIYF.

In nucleotides, the CDR3 is TGCGCCAGCAGCCCGGGACAGGGGGCGGACACTGAAGCTTTCTTT. This translates into CASSPGQGADTEAFF. The gene calls are TRBV5-1 and TRBJ1-1; 12 positions agree with TRBD1. With 4 bases clipped from V and 3 bases from J, the junction kept 4 bases outside the gene matches. The CDR3 totals 15 residues. Germline V gives CDR1 SGHRS, CDR2 YFSETQ.

This chain uses TRBV7-3 with TRBJ2-3; 8 bases are shared with TRBD1. Germline V gene data show CDR1 as SGHTA and CDR2 as FQGTGA. The V and J ends lost 6 bases and 4 bases, in that order; junction bases with no gene match: 6. The CDR3 is 14 residues long. The CDR3 nucleotides read TGTGCCAGCAGTTGGGACAGGCCCCCAGATACGCAGTATTTT. Its protein product is CASSWDRPPDTQYF.

The gene calls are TRBV15 and TRBJ1-4; the match to TRBD1 covers 8 bases. The germline CDR1 and CDR2 sequences are LNHNV and YYDKDF (reference sequence). V dropped 0 bases and J dropped 8; count of bases not matched to a gene: 8. The CDR3 covers 16 residues. The CDR3 protein is CATSRDPQGAREKLFF. Here the CDR3 DNA reads TGTGCCACCAGCAGAGATCCCCAGGGGGCTAGGGAAAAACTGTTTTTT.

This sequence joins TRBV30 and TRBJ1-5; 9 bases match TRBD1. V shed 2 bases and J 1 base; nucleotides not matched to a gene: 9. The CDR3 has 17 amino acids. Per the germline V gene, CDR1 is GTSNPN and CDR2 is SVGIG (reference sequence). The CDR3 reads CAWSHNTGGESNQPQHF. In DNA, the CDR3 is TGTGCCTGGAGTCATAATACAGGGGGCGAAAGCAATCAGCCCCAGCATTTT.

The gene calls are TRBV24-1 and TRBJ2-3, with D possibly being TRBD2 (5 bases). Trimming shortened V by 4 bases and J by 8 bases, and 12 bases separated the two germline ends. The V gene's germline CDR1 is KGHDR and CDR2 SFDVKD. The CDR3 contains 13 residues. The DNA of the CDR3 is TGTGCCACCAGTGACACTAGTCAAGGTACGCAGTATTTT. Its translation is CATSDTSQGTQYF.

The chain joins TRBV5-1 to TRBJ1-3; possibly TRBD1 for D (6 bases). The ends were cut back, 0 bases at V and 2 bases at J, with 12 bases in the middle. CDR1 SGHRS and CDR2 YFSETQ come from the germline V gene. The CDR3 loop spans 16 amino acids. CDR3 DNA sequence: TGCGCCAGCAGCTTGGCAGACTCAGGGGCTGGAAACACCATATATTTT. Residues: CASSLADSGAGNTIYF.

This chain connects TRBV5-1 to TRBJ1-2; 8 bases line up with TRBD1. With V trimmed by 4 bases and J by 2 bases, 13 bases remained unmatched. The germline V gene encodes CDR1 SGHRS and CDR2 YFSETQ. This CDR3 is built from 17 residues. DNA for the CDR3: TGCGCCAGCAGCCCCTCCCTGACAGGGGTTGTGAACTATGGCTACACCTTC. Residues: CASSPSLTGVVNYGYTF. Using reference TRBV5-1 and TRBJ1-2 for the parts outside the CDR3, the full variable domain is KAGVTQTPRYLIKTRGQQVTLSCSPISGHRSVSWYQQTPGQGLQFLFEYFSETQRNKGNFPGRFSGRQFSNSRSEMNVSTLELGDSALYLCASSPSLTGVVNYGYTFGSGTRLTVV.

The J gene is TRBJ1-1, the V gene TRBV19, with TRBD1 matching 7 bases. Unmatched junction bases numbered 6, after V lost 4 bases and J lost 4 bases. The CDR3 is 14 residues long. Germline loops: CDR1 LNHDA, CDR2 SQIVND (reference sequence). CDR3 bases: TGTGCCAGTAGTACCCGACAGGGAGGCACTGAAGCTTTCTTT. As protein: CASSTRQGGTEAFF.

The sample holds one count of this clone. The genes are TRBV9 and TRBJ2-5, with D perhaps matching TRBD2 (8 bases). V was shortened by 2 bases and J by 8 bases, with 28 bases between the two germline ends. CDR1 and CDR2 from the germline V gene are SGDLS and YYNGEE. This CDR3 has 18 amino acids. The CDR3 here is CASSVTPGGNRGFGTQYF. The CDR3 DNA reads as TGTGCCAGCAGCGTTACCCCGGGGGGGAACAGGGGCTTCGGTACCCAGTACTTC.

The rearrangement joins TRBV27 to TRBJ1-5, with D possibly TRBD1 on 6 matching bases. Germline-derived CDR1 and CDR2 are MNHEY and SMNVEV (reference sequence). The V end lost 6 bases, the J end lost 0 bases, and 9 bases lay between the germline ends. CDR3 size: 14 residues. The CDR3 DNA reads TGTGCCAGCAGCAGGGGACATAGCAATCAGCCCCAGCATTTT. Its protein is CASSRGHSNQPQHF.

The rearrangement uses TRBV18 and TRBJ1-1, with TRBD1 matching over 7 bases. The CDR3 spans 13 residues. With 6 bases clipped from V and 5 bases from J, the junction kept 6 bases outside the gene matches. Germline V gene lookup returns CDR1 KGHSH and CDR2 LQKENI. CDR3 sequence: CASSYGTDTEAFF. The CDR3 DNA is TGTGCCAGCTCGTATGGGACAGATACTGAAGCTTTCTTT.

The chain uses TRBV6-5 and TRBJ1-5, with TRBD1 matching 8 bases. V was pared by 6 bases and J by 2 bases, with 0 bases of the junction left unmatched. The CDR3 loop spans 13 amino acids. Germline CDR1 MNHEY, CDR2 SVGAGI. CDR3 in amino acids: CASRGQGNQPQHF. CDR3 nucleotide sequence: TGTGCCAGCAGGGGACAGGGCAATCAGCCCCAGCATTTT.

This clone was counted only a few times. J is TRBJ1-5 and V is TRBV2, with D unclear. In germline, CDR1 is SNHLY, CDR2 FYNNEI. The CDR3 totals 14 residues. V was trimmed by 3 bases and J by 1 base, leaving 7 bases between them. The CDR3 DNA sequence: TGTGCCAGCAGTGAGGGCCAGAGCAATCAGCCCCAGCATTTT. Encoded protein: CASSEGQSNQPQHF.

The chain couples TRBV5-8 to TRBJ1-6; 11 nucleotides match TRBD1. V shed 4 bases and J 6 bases; nucleotides not matched to a gene: 3. The CDR3 covers 15 residues. Germline CDR1 reads SGHTS; CDR2 reads YDEGEE. The CDR3, as DNA: TGTGCCAGCAGCCGGACAGGGGGCAGTAATTCACCCCTCCACTTT. Residues: CASSRTGGSNSPLHF. The full variable domain, in which reference TRBV5-8 and TRBJ1-6 provide the parts outside the CDR3, is EAGVTQSPTHLIKTRGQQATLRCSPISGHTSVYWYQQALGLGLQFLLWYDEGEERNRGNFPPRFSGRQFPNYSSELNVNALELEDSALYLCASSRTGGSNSPLHFGNGTRLTVT.

V and J are TRBV5-6 and TRBJ2-5; 10 positions agree with TRBD2. Germline V CDR1 and CDR2: SGHDT, YYEEEE. The trim removed 2 bases at V and 5 bases at J, leaving 9 bases unmatched. The CDR3 extends over 16 amino acids. CDR3 sequence reads: CASSFRSSGRGETQYF. Here the CDR3 DNA reads TGTGCCAGCAGCTTTCGGTCTAGCGGGAGAGGGGAGACCCAGTACTTC. The full variable domain, with the rest looked up from reference TRBV5-6 and TRBJ2-5, is DAGVTQSPTHLIKTRGQQVTLRCSPKSGHDTVSWYQQALGQGPQFIFQYYEEEERQRGNFPDRFSGHQFPNYSSELNVNALLLGDSALYLCASSFRSSGRGETQYFGPGTRLLVL.